The present TCR beta chain was sequenced within a study of T-cell memory formation after mild COVID-19. Study background: The study found TCR clusters largely donor specific.

There are many counts of this clonotype. Its antigen is still unknown. V was pared by 0 bases and J by 3 bases, with 15 bases between. This CDR3 region has 17 residues. The germline CDR1 and CDR2 sequences are SGHTA and FQGNSA. The study's findings and limits: Several responding clones turned up in pre-infection memory, indicating that cross-reactive memory may have taken part.

TCRdb used MiXCR to reprocess the 5' RACE reads, holding one entry per CDR3 protein. The table lists roughly 450,000 distinct CDR3 sequences, around a sixth of them singletons. Sequencing was carried out using PBMCs or a T cell subset sorted from them (not recorded which). The clonotype was recovered from an adult woman who had mild COVID-19 (a few samples of this study predate the infection). Cell type and time point are not known. The chain uses TRBV7-2 and TRBJ2-1; possible D gene TRBD2, 7 bases. In nucleotides, the CDR3 is TGTGCCAGCAGCTTAGCTAGGGGGGGGAGCGGCTACAATGAGCAGTTCTTC. Its translation: CASSLARGGSGYNEQFF.